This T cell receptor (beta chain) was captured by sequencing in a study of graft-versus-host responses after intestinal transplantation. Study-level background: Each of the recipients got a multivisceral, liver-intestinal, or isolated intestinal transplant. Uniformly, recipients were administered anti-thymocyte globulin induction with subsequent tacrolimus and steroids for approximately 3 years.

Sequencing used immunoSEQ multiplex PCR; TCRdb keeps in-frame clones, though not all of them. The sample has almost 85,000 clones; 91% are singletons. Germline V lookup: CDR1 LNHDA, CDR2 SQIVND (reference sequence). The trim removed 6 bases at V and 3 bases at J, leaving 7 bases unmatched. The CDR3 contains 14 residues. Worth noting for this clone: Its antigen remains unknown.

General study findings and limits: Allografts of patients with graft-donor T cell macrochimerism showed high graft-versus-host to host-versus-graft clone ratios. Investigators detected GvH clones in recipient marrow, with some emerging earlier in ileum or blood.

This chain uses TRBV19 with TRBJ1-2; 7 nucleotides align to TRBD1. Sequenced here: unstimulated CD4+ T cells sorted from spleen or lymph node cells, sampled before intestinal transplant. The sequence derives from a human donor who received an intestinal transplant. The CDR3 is CASSPQGKYYGYTF. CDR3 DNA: TGTGCCAGTAGCCCACAGGGGAAATACTATGGCTACACCTTC.